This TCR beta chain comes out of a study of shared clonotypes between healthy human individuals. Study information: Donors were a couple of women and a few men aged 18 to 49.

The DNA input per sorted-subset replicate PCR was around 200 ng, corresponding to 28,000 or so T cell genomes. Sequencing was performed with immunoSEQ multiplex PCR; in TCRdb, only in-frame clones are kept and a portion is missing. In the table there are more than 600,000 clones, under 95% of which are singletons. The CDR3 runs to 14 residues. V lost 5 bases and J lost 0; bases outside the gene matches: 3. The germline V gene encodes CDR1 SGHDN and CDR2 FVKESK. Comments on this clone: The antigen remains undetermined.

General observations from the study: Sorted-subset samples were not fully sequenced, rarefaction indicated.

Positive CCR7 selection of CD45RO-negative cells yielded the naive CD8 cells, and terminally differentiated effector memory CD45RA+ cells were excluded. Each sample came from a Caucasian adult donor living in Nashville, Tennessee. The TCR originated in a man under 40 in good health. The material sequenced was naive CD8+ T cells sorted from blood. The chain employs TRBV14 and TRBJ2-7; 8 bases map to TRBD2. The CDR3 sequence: CASSIGTSSYEQYF. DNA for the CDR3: TGTGCCAGCAGCATAGGGACTAGCTCCTACGAGCAGTACTTC.